This T cell receptor beta chain was obtained from a study of neoadjuvant anti-PD-1 for oral cavity cancer. This clone was seen once. Its antigen remains unidentified. Germline CDR1 and CDR2: MGHDK and SYGVNS. The CDR3 contains 15 residues. With V trimmed by 4 bases and J by 5 bases, 7 bases remained unmatched. Time point indicated: after neoadjuvant nivolumab, at surgical resection. Patients had newly diagnosed, untreated stage II-IVA oral cavity squamous cell carcinoma. Points from the study as a whole: Post-nivolumab, blood T cell clonality was significantly elevated in non-responders.

Assay: immunoSEQ multiplex PCR; the TCRdb copy retains only in-frame clones and omits some. Among tens of thousands of clones listed, approximately 84% were seen once. The source was PBMCs, collected after nivolumab (anti-PD-1) treatment. The receptor was isolated from a person between 35 and 79 years old with oral cavity squamous cell carcinoma. The chain links TRBV25-1 to TRBJ2-5; TRBD2 agrees at 10 bases. The CDR3 sequence is CASSGAGLASETQYF. Written as DNA, the CDR3 is TGTGCCAGCAGTGGGGCGGGACTAGCGTCCGAGACCCAGTACTTC.